Described below is a single T cell receptor (beta chain) sequence and its context. In the same sample, other DNA sequences code for this CDR3. In the authors' workflow: Amplification of reference gene primers was used by the study to estimate nucleated cell counts. This table comes from immunoSEQ multiplex PCR, and its TCRdb copy is limited to in-frame clones, with some not included. That table supplies the V and J calls and clone size; D and trimming were determined from the DNA. The data show over 200,000 clones, with 80% to 90% seen just once and roughly 2.7% held by the top ten. The junction had 4 bases not matched to a gene; V was cut back by 3 bases and J by 2 bases. The CDR3 extends over 15 amino acids. Germline CDR1 is SGHRS and CDR2 is YFSETQ. This sample was included in a study of blood T cell repertoires in COVID-19. As for the study in general: Acute and convalescent COVID-19 samples came from the United States, Italy and Spain. The analysed material was cDNA or gDNA that came from T cells, B-cell-depleted T cells, or PBMCs.

The receptor comes from a woman in her 40s with active or convalescent COVID-19. The chain carries TRBV5-1 and TRBJ1-4; 7 bases are shared with TRBD1. The specimen was peripheral blood. The CDR3 bases are TGCGCCAGCAGCTCAACGGGACAGACTAATGAAAAACTGTTTTTT. It yields the protein CASSSTGQTNEKLFF.